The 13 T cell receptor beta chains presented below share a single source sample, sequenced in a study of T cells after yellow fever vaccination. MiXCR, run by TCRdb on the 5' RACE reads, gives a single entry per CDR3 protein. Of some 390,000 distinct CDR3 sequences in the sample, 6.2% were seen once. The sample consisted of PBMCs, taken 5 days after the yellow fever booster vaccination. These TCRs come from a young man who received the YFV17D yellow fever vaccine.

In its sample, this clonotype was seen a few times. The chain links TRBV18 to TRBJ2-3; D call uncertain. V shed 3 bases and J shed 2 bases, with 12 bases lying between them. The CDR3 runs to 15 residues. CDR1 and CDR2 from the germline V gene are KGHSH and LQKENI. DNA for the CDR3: TGTGCCAGCTCACCCCGACCACAGTTCACAGATACGCAGTATTTT. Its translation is CASSPRPQFTDTQYF.

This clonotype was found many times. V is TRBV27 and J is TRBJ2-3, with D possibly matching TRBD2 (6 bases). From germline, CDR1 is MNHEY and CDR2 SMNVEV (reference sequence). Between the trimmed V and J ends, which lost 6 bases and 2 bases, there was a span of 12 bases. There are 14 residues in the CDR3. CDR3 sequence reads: CASREWGVTDTQYF. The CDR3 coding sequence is TGTGCCAGCAGGGAGTGGGGGGTCACAGATACGCAGTATTTT.

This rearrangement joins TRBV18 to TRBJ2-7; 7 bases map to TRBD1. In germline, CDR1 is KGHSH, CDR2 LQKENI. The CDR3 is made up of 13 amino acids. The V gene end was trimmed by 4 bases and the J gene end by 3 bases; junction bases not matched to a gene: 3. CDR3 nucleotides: TGTGCCAGCTCACAGGGGGCGGTCTACGAGCAGTACTTC. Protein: CASSQGAVYEQYF.

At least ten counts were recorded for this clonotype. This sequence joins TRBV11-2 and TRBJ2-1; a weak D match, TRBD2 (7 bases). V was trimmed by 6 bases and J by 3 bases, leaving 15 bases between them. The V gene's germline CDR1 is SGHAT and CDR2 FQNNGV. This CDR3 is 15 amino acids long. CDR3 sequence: CASSWGGGGYNEQFF. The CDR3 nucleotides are TGTGCCAGCAGTTGGGGGGGAGGGGGCTACAATGAGCAGTTCTTC.

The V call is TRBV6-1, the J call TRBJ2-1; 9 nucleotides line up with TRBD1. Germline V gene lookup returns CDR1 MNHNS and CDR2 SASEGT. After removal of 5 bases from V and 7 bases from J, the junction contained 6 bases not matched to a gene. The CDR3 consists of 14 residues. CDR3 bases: TGTGCCAGCAGTAAGGACAGGGGTGTAAATGAGCAGTTCTTC. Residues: CASSKDRGVNEQFF.

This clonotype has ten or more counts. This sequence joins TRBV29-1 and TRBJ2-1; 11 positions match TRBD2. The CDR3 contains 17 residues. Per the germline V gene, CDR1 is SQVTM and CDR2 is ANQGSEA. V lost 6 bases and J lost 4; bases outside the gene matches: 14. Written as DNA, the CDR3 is TGCAGCGTGGAGGGCCGCTTGGGACTAGCGGCGTACAATGAGCAGTTCTTC. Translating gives CSVEGRLGLAAYNEQFF.

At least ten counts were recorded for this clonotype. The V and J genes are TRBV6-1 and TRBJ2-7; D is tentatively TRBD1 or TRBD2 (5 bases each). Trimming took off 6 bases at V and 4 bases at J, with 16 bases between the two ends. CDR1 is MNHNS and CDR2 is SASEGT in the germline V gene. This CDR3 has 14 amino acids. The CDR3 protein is CASSDPGRRYEQYF. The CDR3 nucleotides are TGTGCCAGCAGCGACCCGGGACGGAGATACGAGCAGTACTTC.

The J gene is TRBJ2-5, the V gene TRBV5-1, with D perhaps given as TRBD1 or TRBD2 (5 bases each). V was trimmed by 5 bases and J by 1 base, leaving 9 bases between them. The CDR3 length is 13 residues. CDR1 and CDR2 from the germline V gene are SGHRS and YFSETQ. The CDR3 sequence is CASRRGSQETQYF. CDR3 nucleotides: TGCGCCAGCAGGAGGGGATCCCAAGAGACCCAGTACTTC.

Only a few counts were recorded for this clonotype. The CDR3 coding sequence is TGTGCCAGCAGTCCACGGGCGGGAGGGACCACTCGGGGGTATGAGCAGTTCTTC. Translated: CASSPRAGGTTRGYEQFF. This sequence joins TRBV12-3 or TRBV12-4 and TRBJ2-1; 9 bases line up with TRBD2. V shed 5 bases, J shed 8 bases, and the junction held 19 bases outside the gene matches. CDR3 size: 18 residues.

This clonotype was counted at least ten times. DNA for the CDR3: TGTGCCACCAGCAGAGCGTCGGGAGTTCAAGAGACCCAGTACTTC. Translating it yields CATSRASGVQETQYF. V and J are TRBV15 and TRBJ2-5; D possibly corresponds to TRBD2 (6 bases). In germline, CDR1 is LNHNV, CDR2 YYDKDF (reference sequence). This CDR3 has 15 amino acids. Trimming cost V 1 base and J 2 bases, with 11 bases left between them.

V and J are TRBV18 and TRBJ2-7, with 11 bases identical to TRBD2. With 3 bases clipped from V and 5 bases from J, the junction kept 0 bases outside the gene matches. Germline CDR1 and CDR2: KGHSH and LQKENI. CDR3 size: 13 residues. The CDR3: CASSPTSGNEQYF. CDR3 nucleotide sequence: TGTGCCAGCTCACCGACTAGCGGGAACGAGCAGTACTTC.

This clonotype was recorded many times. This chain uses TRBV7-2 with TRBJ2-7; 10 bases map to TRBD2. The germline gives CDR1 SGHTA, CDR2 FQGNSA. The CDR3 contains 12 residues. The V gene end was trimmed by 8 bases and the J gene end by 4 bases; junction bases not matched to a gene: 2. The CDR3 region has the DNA TGTGCCAGCGGACTAGCGGCTTACGAGCAGTACTTC. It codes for CASGLAAYEQYF. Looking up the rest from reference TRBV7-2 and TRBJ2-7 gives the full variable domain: GAGVSQSPSNKVTEKGKDVELRCDPISGHTALYWYRQSLGQGLEFLIYFQGNSAPDKSGLPSDRFSAERTGGSVSTLTIQRTQQEDSAVYLCASGLAAYEQYFGPGTRLTVT.

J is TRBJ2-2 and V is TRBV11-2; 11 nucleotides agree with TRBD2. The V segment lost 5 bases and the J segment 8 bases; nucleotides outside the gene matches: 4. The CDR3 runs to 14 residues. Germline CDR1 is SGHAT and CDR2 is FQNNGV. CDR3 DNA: TGTGCCAGCAGCCCTACTAGCGGGAGTGGGGAGCTGTTTTTT. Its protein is CASSPTSGSGELFF.